This TCR beta chain was sequenced for a study of T-cell reconstitution after alpha-beta-depleted transplantation in children. Study findings and constraints: Newly produced T cells mostly accounted for T-cell counts and diversity one year post-transplant. After transplant, at about two months, alpha-beta T cells were reportedly derived from several hundred expanded graft clones.

Germline V gives CDR1 DFQATT, CDR2 SNEGSKA (reference sequence). The CDR3 contains 15 residues. V was pared by 1 base and J by 4 bases, with 9 bases of the junction left unmatched. Comment on this clonotype: Its specificity is unknown.

The authors prepared the TCRbeta library with unique molecular identifiers. A single record per CDR3 protein comes from TCRdb applying MiXCR to the PCR reads. The top ten hold 14% of the sample, which has 500,000 to 650,000 distinct CDR3 sequences, about an eighth seen once. The chain uses TRBV20-1 and TRBJ2-5; 7 nucleotides agree with TRBD1. The material sequenced was PBMCs, mostly from graft donor cells, taken 180 days after TCRalphabeta/CD19-depleted stem cell transplant. The clonotype comes from a female patient between 2 and 15 years old who had a stem cell transplant for aplastic anemia, so the T cells may come from the graft donor. Here the CDR3 reads CSARASHRGRETQYF. Here the CDR3 DNA reads TGCAGTGCTAGAGCCTCACACAGGGGACGAGAGACCCAGTACTTC.